Listed below are T cell receptor beta chains from one sample, sequenced in a study of tumour-infiltrating T cells in Burkitt lymphoma. The protocol was immunoSEQ multiplex PCR, while the TCRdb copy is restricted to in-frame clones and leaves out a portion. Of 1,200 or so clones listed, about 13% were seen once; the top ten hold 3.5% to 6%. Specimen: tumor tissue. These receptors all come from a human donor with Burkitt lymphoma. Each CDR3 is given with its conserved first and last residue. The D gene is left open where the match is weak. The size entry is marked missing in some rows and otherwise reads once, few, many or a size class.

TRBV6-1	.	TRBJ2-4	.	TGTGCCAGCAGTGCCCGAGGACAGTATCTAGCCAAAAACATTCAGTACTTC	CASSARGQYLAKNIQYF
TRBV9	TRBD2	TRBJ2-4	.	TGTGCCAGCAGCCCCTCGGGGGGCAAAAACATTCAGTACTTC	CASSPSGGKNIQYF
TRBV18	.	TRBJ2-7	.	TGTGCCAGCTCACCACAGGCCTACGAGCAGTACTTC	CASSPQAYEQYF
TRBV9	TRBD1	TRBJ2-2	few	TGTGCCAGCAGCGGTAACGACAGGGGGAACACCGGGGAGCTGTTTTTT	CASSGNDRGNTGELFF
TRBV30	.	TRBJ1-3	few	TGTGCCTGGAGTCCTAACGGAAACACCATATATTTT	CAWSPNGNTIYF
TRBV5-4	.	TRBJ2-3	few	TGTGCCAGCAGCTTAGCCCAGGGGGGAGGCACAGATACGCAGTATTTT	CASSLAQGGGTDTQYF
TRBV29-1	.	TRBJ2-5	few	TGCAGCGTTGAACTGAGCGGGGAGACCCAGTACTTC	CSVELSGETQYF
TRBV27	.	TRBJ1-1	few	TGTGCCAGCAGTTCCCGGGGTTACAGGAACACTGAAGCTTTCTTT	CASSSRGYRNTEAFF
TRBV27	.	TRBJ2-1	few	TGTGCCAGCGCCGGTCGGGTAGTCGTTGAGCAGTTCTTC	CASAGRVVVEQFF
TRBV7-2	.	TRBJ1-2	few	TGTGCCAGCAGCTTAGGAGGGCCTAACTATGGCTACACCTTC	CASSLGGPNYGYTF
TRBV5-6	TRBD2	TRBJ2-7	few	TGTGCCAGCAGCTTTCTCGGGACTAACTCCTACGAGCAGTACTTC	CASSFLGTNSYEQYF
TRBV29-1	TRBD1	TRBJ1-2	few	TGCAGCGTCCCGACAGGGAAGACATACGCATATGGCTACACCTTC	CSVPTGKTYAYGYTF
TRBV2	.	TRBJ2-3	few	TGTGCCAGCAGAGGGCGAACAGATACGCAGTATTTT	CASRGRTDTQYF
TRBV18	.	TRBJ2-3	few	TGTGCCAGCTCACCGACAGATACGCAGTATTTT	CASSPTDTQYF
TRBV11-2	.	TRBJ2-7	.	TGTGCCAGCAGCTTGAGGGCAGGGAGCTCCTACGAGCAGTACTTC	CASSLRAGSSYEQYF
TRBV15	.	TRBJ1-1	few	TGTGCCACCAGCAGAGATTACGATGGGATGTTGGACACTGAAGCTTTCTTT	CATSRDYDGMLDTEAFF
TRBV7-9	.	TRBJ2-5	.	TGTGCCAGCAGCTTAGGAGTGGGCGCGAAGACCCAGTACTTC	CASSLGVGAKTQYF
TRBV13	.	TRBJ1-1	few	TGTGCCAGCAGCCTGTCAAGTGAAGCTTTCTTT	CASSLSSEAFF
TRBV18	.	TRBJ1-2	.	TGTGCCAGCTCACCAGGGCCGGGAGCTTTCTATGGCTACACCTTC	CASSPGPGAFYGYTF
TRBV7-2	TRBD2	TRBJ2-7	few	TGTGCCAGCAGCCTCCGAACTAGCGGGAACCACGAGCAGTACTTC	CASSLRTSGNHEQYF
TRBV10-3	TRBD2	TRBJ2-3	few	TGTGCCATCAGTGAGTCGCGGGGGACTAGAGTAGATACGCAGTATTTT	CAISESRGTRVDTQYF
TRBV4-3	.	TRBJ2-6	.	TGCGCCAGCAGCCAAGATGAGCCTGGGGCCAACGTCCTGACTTTC	CASSQDEPGANVLTF
TRBV7-9	.	TRBJ1-2	.	TGTGCCAGCCGTATTCGGGGGGCGGGTGGCTACACCTTC	CASRIRGAGGYTF
TRBV4-3	TRBD1	TRBJ1-3	.	TGCGCCAGCAGCCCGAAAGGGACAGACTCTGGAAACACCATATATTTT	CASSPKGTDSGNTIYF
TRBV6-1	.	TRBJ2-7	.	TGTGCCAGCAGTGAGATTTTACGGGCCGGCTTACGAGAACAGTACTTC	CASSEILRAGLREQYF
TRBV6-1	TRBD1	TRBJ1-2	few	TGTGCCAGCAGTGAAACAGGGGGCTATGGCTACACCTTC	CASSETGGYGYTF
TRBV5-1	TRBD1	TRBJ2-1	few	TGCGCCAGCAGCTTGGCAGGGGGCCCTGAGCAGTTCTTC	CASSLAGGPEQFF
TRBV29-1	.	TRBJ1-2	.	TGCAGCGTTGATTTAACTAACTATGGCTACACCTTC	CSVDLTNYGYTF
TRBV7-9	.	TRBJ2-2	few	TGTGCCAGCAGACCCGACGGATTTACCGGGGAGCTGTTTTTT	CASRPDGFTGELFF
TRBV19	TRBD1	TRBJ2-2	few	TGTGCCAGTAGTAGAGGGGACAGGGACACCGGGGAGCTGTTTTTT	CASSRGDRDTGELFF
TRBV29-1	.	TRBJ1-3	.	TGCAGTGGGGCGGTAGCTGGAAACACCATATATTTT	CSGAVAGNTIYF
TRBV6-5	.	TRBJ2-6	few	TGTGCCAGCAGACCGACAGGAGAAGGGGCCAACGTCCTGACTTTC	CASRPTGEGANVLTF
TRBV7-2	.	TRBJ1-1	few	TGTGCCGCCAGGACAGCGAACACTGAAGCTTTCTTT	CAARTANTEAFF
TRBV15	TRBD2	TRBJ2-2	.	TGTGCCACCAGCGGTGGGGGACTAGCGAACACCGGGGAGCTGTTTTTT	CATSGGGLANTGELFF
TRBV30	.	TRBJ1-3	few	TGTGCCTGGAGGACTGGCCGAGACTCTGGAAACACCATATATTTT	CAWRTGRDSGNTIYF
TRBV9	.	TRBJ2-2	.	TGTGCCAGCAGCGTAGGTCGTTCCGGGGAGCTGTTTTTT	CASSVGRSGELFF
TRBV29-1	TRBD2	TRBJ2-5	few	TGCAGCGCCCTACTAGCGGGGGGGGAGACCCAGTACTTC	CSALLAGGETQYF
TRBV5-6	.	TRBJ1-2	few	TGTGCCAGCAGCTTAGGACATAATGGCTACACCTTC	CASSLGHNGYTF
TRBV9	.	TRBJ1-4	.	TGTGCCAGCAGCGACCCCCGGGGCAGGGGTGGGAAACTGTTTTTT	CASSDPRGRGGKLFF
TRBV30	TRBD1	TRBJ1-1	.	TGTGCCTGGAGTGCCCTGGACAGGGGGTACACTGAAGCTTTCTTT	CAWSALDRGYTEAFF
TRBV7-2	TRBD1	TRBJ2-7	.	TGTGCCAGCAGCCCGCAAAGGACAGGAATCTCCTACGAGCAGTACTTC	CASSPQRTGISYEQYF